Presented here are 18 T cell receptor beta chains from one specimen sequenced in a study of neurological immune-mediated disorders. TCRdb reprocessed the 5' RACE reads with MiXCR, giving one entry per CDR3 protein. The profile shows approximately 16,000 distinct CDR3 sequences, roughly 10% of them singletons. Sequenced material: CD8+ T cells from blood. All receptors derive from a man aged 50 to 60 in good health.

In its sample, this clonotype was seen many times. The CDR3 DNA is TGTGCCATCAGTGAGCTCCGGGACAGGGTGTTCGAGCAGTACTTC. Residues: CAISELRDRVFEQYF. This chain connects TRBV10-3 to TRBJ2-7; 9 bases match TRBD1. Trimming at V came to 2 bases and at J to 6 bases, leaving 8 bases not matched to a gene. The CDR3 totals 15 residues. CDR1 is ENHRY and CDR2 is SYGVKD in the germline V gene.

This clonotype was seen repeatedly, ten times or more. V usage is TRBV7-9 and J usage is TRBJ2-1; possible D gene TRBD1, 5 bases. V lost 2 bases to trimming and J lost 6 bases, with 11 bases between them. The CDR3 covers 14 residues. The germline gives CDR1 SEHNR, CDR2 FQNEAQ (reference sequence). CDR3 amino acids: CASSLLLTGNEQFF. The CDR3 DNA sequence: TGTGCCAGCAGCTTACTGCTCACAGGCAATGAGCAGTTCTTC.

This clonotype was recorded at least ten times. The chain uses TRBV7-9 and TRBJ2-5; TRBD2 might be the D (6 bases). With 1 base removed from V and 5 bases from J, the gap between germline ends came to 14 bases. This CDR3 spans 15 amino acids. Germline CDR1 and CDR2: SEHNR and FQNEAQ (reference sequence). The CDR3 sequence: CASSLDIAGTETQYF. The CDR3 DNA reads TGTGCCAGCAGCTTAGATATTGCGGGAACGGAGACCCAGTACTTC.

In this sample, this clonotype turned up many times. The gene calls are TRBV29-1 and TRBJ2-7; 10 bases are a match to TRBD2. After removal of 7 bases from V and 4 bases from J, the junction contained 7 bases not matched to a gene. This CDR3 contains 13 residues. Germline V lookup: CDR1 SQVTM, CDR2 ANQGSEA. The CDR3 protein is CSALEAGGYEQYF. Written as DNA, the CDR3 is TGCAGCGCCTTAGAAGCGGGAGGGTACGAGCAGTACTTC.

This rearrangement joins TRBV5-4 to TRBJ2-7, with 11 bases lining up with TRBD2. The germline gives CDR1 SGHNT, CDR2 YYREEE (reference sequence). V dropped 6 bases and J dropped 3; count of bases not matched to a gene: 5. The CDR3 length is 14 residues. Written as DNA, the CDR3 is TGTGCCAGCAAACCGGGACTAGCGGACTACGAGCAGTACTTC. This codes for CASKPGLADYEQYF.

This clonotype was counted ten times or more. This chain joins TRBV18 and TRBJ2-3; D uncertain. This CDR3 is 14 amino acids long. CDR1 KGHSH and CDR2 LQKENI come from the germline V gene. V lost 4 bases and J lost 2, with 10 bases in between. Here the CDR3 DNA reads TGTGCCAGCTCACAGCCGGAGCACACAGATACGCAGTATTTT. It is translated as CASSQPEHTDTQYF. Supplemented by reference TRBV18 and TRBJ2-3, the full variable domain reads NAGVMQNPRHLVRRRGQEARLRCSPMKGHSHVYWYRQLPEEGLKFMVYLQKENIIDESGMPKERFSAEFPKEGPSILRIQQVVRGDSAAYFCASSQPEHTDTQYFGPGTRLTVL.

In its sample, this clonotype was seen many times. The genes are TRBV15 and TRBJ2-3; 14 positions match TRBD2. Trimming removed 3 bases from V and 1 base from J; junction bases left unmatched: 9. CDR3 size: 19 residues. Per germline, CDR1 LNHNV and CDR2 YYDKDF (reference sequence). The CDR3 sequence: CATSRTGLAGASGTDTQYF. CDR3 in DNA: TGTGCCACCAGCAGGACGGGACTAGCGGGAGCGTCGGGCACAGATACGCAGTATTTT.

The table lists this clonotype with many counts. The CDR3 region is CSAEGGNSPLHF. The CDR3 DNA follows: TGCAGTGCCGAGGGGGGTAATTCACCCCTCCACTTT. This rearrangement joins TRBV20-1 to TRBJ1-6; a weak D match, TRBD1 (6 bases). CDR3 length: 12 residues. The germline V gene has CDR1 DFQATT and CDR2 SNEGSKA (reference sequence). V lost 6 bases, J lost 6 bases, and 9 bases lay in between.

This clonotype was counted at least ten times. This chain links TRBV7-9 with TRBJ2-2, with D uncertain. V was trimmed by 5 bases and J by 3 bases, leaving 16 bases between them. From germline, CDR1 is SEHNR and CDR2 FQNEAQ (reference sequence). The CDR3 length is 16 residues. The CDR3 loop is CASSNPERSYTGELFF. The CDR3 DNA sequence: TGTGCCAGCAGCAATCCCGAGAGGTCTTACACCGGGGAGCTGTTTTTT.

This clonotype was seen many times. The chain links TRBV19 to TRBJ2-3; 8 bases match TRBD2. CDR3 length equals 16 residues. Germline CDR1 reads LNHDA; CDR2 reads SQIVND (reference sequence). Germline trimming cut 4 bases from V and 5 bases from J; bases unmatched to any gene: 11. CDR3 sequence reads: CASSRTAGDGGDTQYF. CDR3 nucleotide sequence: TGTGCCAGTAGTAGGACAGCGGGAGATGGCGGAGATACGCAGTATTTT. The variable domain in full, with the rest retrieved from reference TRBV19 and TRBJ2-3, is DGGITQSPKYLFRKEGQNVTLSCEQNLNHDAMYWYRQDPGQGLRLIYYSQIVNDFQKGDIAEGYSVSREKKESFPLTVTSAQKNPTAFYLCASSRTAGDGGDTQYFGPGTRLTVL.

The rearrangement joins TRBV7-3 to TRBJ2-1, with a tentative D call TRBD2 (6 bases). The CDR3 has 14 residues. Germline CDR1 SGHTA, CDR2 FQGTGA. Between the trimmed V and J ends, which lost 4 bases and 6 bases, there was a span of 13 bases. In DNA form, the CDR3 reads TGTGCCAGCAGCTCCCCCAGGGACTCCAATGAGCAGTTCTTC. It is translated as CASSSPRDSNEQFF.

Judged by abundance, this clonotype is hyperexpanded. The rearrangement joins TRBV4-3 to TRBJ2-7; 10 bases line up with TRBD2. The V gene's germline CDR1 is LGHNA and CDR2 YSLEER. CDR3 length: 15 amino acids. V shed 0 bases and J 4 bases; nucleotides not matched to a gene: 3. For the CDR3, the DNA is TGCGCCAGCAGCCAAGACGCTAGCGGGAGTTACGAGCAGTACTTC. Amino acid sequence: CASSQDASGSYEQYF.

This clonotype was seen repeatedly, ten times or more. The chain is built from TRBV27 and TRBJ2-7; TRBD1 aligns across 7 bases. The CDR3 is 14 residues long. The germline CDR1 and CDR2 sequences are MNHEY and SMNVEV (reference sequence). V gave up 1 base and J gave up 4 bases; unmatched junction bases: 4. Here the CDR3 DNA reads TGTGCCAGCAGTTTATTGGACAGGTTGTACGAGCAGTACTTC. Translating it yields CASSLLDRLYEQYF.

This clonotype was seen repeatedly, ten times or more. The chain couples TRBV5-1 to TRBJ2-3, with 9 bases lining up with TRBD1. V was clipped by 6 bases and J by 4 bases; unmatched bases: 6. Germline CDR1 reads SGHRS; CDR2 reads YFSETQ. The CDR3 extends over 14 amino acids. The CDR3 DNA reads TGCGCCAGCATTCCGGGACAGGGAGCAGATACGCAGTATTTT. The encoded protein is CASIPGQGADTQYF.

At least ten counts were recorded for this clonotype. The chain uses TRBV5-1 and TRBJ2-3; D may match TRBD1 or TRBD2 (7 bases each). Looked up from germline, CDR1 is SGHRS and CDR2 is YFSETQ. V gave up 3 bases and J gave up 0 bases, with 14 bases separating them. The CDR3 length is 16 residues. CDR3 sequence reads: CASSSLQGGSTDTQYF. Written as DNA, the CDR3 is TGCGCCAGCAGCTCGCTCCAGGGGGGGAGCACAGATACGCAGTATTTT.

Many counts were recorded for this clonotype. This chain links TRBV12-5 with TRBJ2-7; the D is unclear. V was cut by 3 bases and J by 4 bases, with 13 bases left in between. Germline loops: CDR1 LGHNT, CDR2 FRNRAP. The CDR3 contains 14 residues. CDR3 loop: CASGFSDNPYEQYF. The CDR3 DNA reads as TGTGCTAGTGGTTTCTCAGACAATCCGTACGAGCAGTACTTC.

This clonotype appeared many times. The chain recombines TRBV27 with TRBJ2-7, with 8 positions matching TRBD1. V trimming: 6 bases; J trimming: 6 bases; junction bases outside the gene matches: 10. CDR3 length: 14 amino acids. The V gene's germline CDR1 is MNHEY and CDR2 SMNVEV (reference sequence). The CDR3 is CASSLRTGLSEQYF. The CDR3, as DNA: TGTGCCAGCAGCCTACGGACAGGGCTCTCCGAGCAGTACTTC.

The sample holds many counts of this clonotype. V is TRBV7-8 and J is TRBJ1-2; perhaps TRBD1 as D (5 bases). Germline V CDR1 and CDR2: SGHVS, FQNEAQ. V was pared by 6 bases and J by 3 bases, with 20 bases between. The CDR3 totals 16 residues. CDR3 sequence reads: CASRQGPGIWDYGYTF. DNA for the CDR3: TGTGCCAGCAGACAAGGTCCAGGGATTTGGGACTATGGCTACACCTTC.